This T cell receptor beta chain was captured in a study of OX40 agonist ivuxolimab in advanced cancers. Clones were sequenced by immunoSEQ multiplex PCR, and TCRdb holds only the in-frame ones, with some missing. The profile shows about 40,000 clones, about 83% of them singletons. The CDR3 runs 15 residues. Deletions cut 5 bases from V and 1 base from J, with 12 bases between. Germline V gives CDR1 MNHEY, CDR2 SMNVEV (reference sequence). The TCR originated in an adult with an advanced solid tumor such as melanoma, head and neck, liver or kidney cancer. Sample: CD4+ or CD8+ T cells sorted from blood, taken in a trial of the OX40 agonist ivuxolimab. This rearrangement joins TRBV27 to TRBJ1-5; D uncertain. The CDR3 loop is CASSLGGYSNQPQHF. The CDR3 region has the DNA TGTGCCAGCAGTCTTGGAGGGTACAGCAATCAGCCCCAGCATTTT.